The rows below give T cell receptor beta chains drawn from one sample of a study of OX40 agonist ivuxolimab in advanced cancers. TCRdb keeps only in-frame clones here, not all; method: immunoSEQ multiplex PCR. This table holds 3,000 to 3,500 clones, roughly 80% found once. Sequences were derived from CD4+ or CD8+ T cells sorted from blood, sampled in a trial of the OX40 agonist ivuxolimab. The source of these receptors is an adult with an advanced solid tumor such as melanoma, head and neck, liver or kidney cancer. Each CDR3 is given without its conserved first and last residue. Each record gives: J gene, V gene, clone size, CDR3 protein. Size values are once, few and many counts, or a class for expanded clones, and some rows have none.

TRBJ1-5	TRBV4-1	.	ASSQDNRGPYSNQPQH
TRBJ2-1	TRBV7-9	.	ASSTSTEGLGEQF
TRBJ2-1	TRBV27	.	ASSSTHYNEQF
TRBJ2-3	TRBV6-1	.	ASRRPGQRTDTQY
TRBJ1-1	TRBV15	.	ATSRGGTEAF
TRBJ2-7	TRBV11-2	once	ASSLDFPRHEQY
TRBJ1-4	TRBV15	.	ATSRDGGLF
TRBJ2-4	TRBV5-1	.	ASSLGDRERKNIQY
TRBJ1-1	TRBV6-4	.	ASSDSGDTEAF
TRBJ2-1	TRBV11-1	.	ASSRGSSGDSYNEQF
TRBJ1-5	TRBV2	.	ASSALYPGNQPQH
TRBJ2-7	TRBV7-6	.	ASSRTGTGSHEQY
TRBJ2-1	TRBV4-1	.	ASSRGFEEQF
TRBJ2-3	TRBV6-4	once	ASSPGTGGEDTQY
TRBJ1-5	TRBV5-1	.	ASSLGPGQGPGSNQPQH
TRBJ2-1	TRBV7-6	.	ASSSTGTGGKNEQF
TRBJ2-2	TRBV4-1	once	ASSQVDRASSTGELF
TRBJ2-3	TRBV9	.	ASSGLAGELSTDTQY
TRBJ1-4	TRBV27	.	AISELGEKLF
TRBJ2-3	TRBV5-4	once	ASSSGLAGFTDTQY
TRBJ1-6	TRBV19	.	ASSWLPGQGRHSPLH
TRBJ2-3	TRBV28	medium-sized	ASSLSPGARAATDTQY
TRBJ1-2	TRBV27	.	ASSLGGNGYT